This entry lists 9 T cell receptor beta chains sequenced from one sample in a study of T cell responses to AZD1222 COVID-19 vaccine. TCRdb's copy holds only in-frame clones and misses some; the assay was immunoSEQ multiplex PCR. The top ten clones hold over 0.9% of a sample with 110,000 to 150,000 clones, more than 85% of them seen once. The material sequenced was peripheral blood, taken on day 0 of MenACWY control vaccination. The receptors were gathered from an adult in good health.

The chain has TRBV5-4 and TRBJ2-1; no firm D call. V was cut by 5 bases and J by 3 bases, with 12 bases left in between. The germline V gene has CDR1 SGHNT and CDR2 YYREEE (reference sequence). This CDR3 contains 14 residues. Here the CDR3 DNA reads TGTGCCAGCAGTAGGGAAAACAACTACAATGAGCAGTTCTTC. Translated, it gives CASSRENNYNEQFF.

The chain couples TRBV4-3 to TRBJ2-1, with 9 positions matching TRBD2. CDR1 LGHNA and CDR2 YSLEER come from the germline V gene. The CDR3 is 16 residues long. Unmatched junction bases numbered 12, after V lost 0 bases and J lost 12 bases. Here the CDR3 reads CASSQDGIAGAVGQFF. For the CDR3, the DNA is TGCGCCAGCAGCCAAGATGGAATAGCGGGGGCGGTCGGGCAGTTCTTC.

In this sample, this clone turned up once. The V gene is TRBV3-1 (or the pseudogene TRBV3-2), the J gene TRBJ1-4; the D is unclear. The germline V gene encodes CDR1 LGHDT and CDR2 YNNKEL (reference sequence). The CDR3 length is 14 residues. V dropped 1 base and J dropped 7 bases, with 10 bases sitting between them. The CDR3 is CASSQGVWVEKLFF. CDR3 nucleotides: TGTGCCAGCAGCCAAGGGGTTTGGGTTGAAAAACTGTTTTTT.

The genes are TRBV6-2 or TRBV6-3 and TRBJ1-2; D is unresolved. The CDR3 is 12 residues long. Trimming took off 0 bases at V and 5 bases at J, with 4 bases between the two ends. The V gene's germline CDR1 is MNHEY and CDR2 SVGEGT. CDR3 in DNA: TGTGCCAGCAGTTACTCCGGGTATGGCTACACCTTC. Translating it yields CASSYSGYGYTF.

This clone was seen a single time. The V call is TRBV19, the J call TRBJ2-5, with D tentatively TRBD1 (6 bases). Germline CDR1 is LNHDA and CDR2 is SQIVND (reference sequence). This CDR3 is 13 amino acids long. Trimming removed 9 bases from V and 1 base from J, with 12 bases in between. The DNA of the CDR3 is TGTGCCAGCAATACAGGGCCCCAAGAGACCCAGTACTTC. This gives the protein CASNTGPQETQYF.

The chain has TRBV7-2 and TRBJ1-4, with 9 bases aligning to TRBD1. The CDR3 sequence is 15 residues long. Germline V lookup: CDR1 SGHTA, CDR2 FQGNSA. J lost 5 bases, V lost 6 bases, and 7 bases had no gene match. The CDR3 bases are TGTGCCAGCAGTACCTACGGGACAGGGAATGAAAAACTGTTTTTT. Protein: CASSTYGTGNEKLFF.

This clone was seen once. J is TRBJ2-7 and V is TRBV6-2 or TRBV6-3; D ambiguous. The CDR3 sequence is 14 residues long. V shed 7 bases and J shed 6 bases, with 19 bases lying between them. CDR1 is MNHEY and CDR2 is SVGEGT in the germline V gene. CDR3 region: CASTPSIAPAEQYF. In DNA form, the CDR3 reads TGTGCCAGCACCCCCTCTATAGCTCCTGCCGAGCAGTACTTC.

The CDR3 DNA sequence: TGTGCCAGCAGCATAGCCAGGGGGAACACTGAAGCTTTCTTT. Translating gives CASSIARGNTEAFF. The chain employs TRBV5-4 and TRBJ1-1; perhaps TRBD1 as D (6 bases). Germline V gene data show CDR1 as SGHNT and CDR2 as YYREEE (reference sequence). The CDR3 runs to 14 residues. V dropped 4 bases and J dropped 1 base, with 11 bases sitting between them.

The genes are TRBV5-1 and TRBJ1-3, with 8 bases identical to TRBD1. This CDR3 is 16 amino acids long. CDR1 and CDR2 (germline): SGHRS, YFSETQ. V was clipped by 3 bases and J by 0 bases; unmatched bases: 5. CDR3 coding DNA: TGCGCCAGCAGCTCTTCAGGGGGCAGCTCTGGAAACACCATATATTTT. Its protein is CASSSSGGSSGNTIYF. Variable domain in full (rest from reference TRBV5-1 and TRBJ1-3): KAGVTQTPRYLIKTRGQQVTLSCSPISGHRSVSWYQQTPGQGLQFLFEYFSETQRNKGNFPGRFSGRQFSNSRSEMNVSTLELGDSALYLCASSSSGGSSGNTIYFGEGSWLTVV.